This TCR beta chain emerged from a study of Ad26.COV2.S vaccination and SARS-CoV-2 variants. Study-wide findings and caveats: Vaccinees showed greater spike-specific TCR breadth than placebo recipients.

Repertoires were generated with immunoSEQ multiplex PCR, while TCRdb's copy carries only in-frame clones and drops some. The data show 300,000 to 400,000 clones, around four fifths seen once. The sample's treatment: roughly 19 received Ad26.COV2.S at low or high dose, single or two shots; several received placebo; per-sample allocation not given. Samples came from day 63 after the first vaccine or placebo injection. V lost 2 bases to trimming and J lost 5 bases, with 16 bases between them. Per the germline V gene, CDR1 is MNHEY and CDR2 is SVGAGI. The CDR3 has 15 residues. A word on this clone: Its cognate antigen is unknown.

The V and J genes are TRBV6-5 and TRBJ2-7, with TRBD2 as a possible D gene (6 bases). The sample consisted of peripheral blood, taken in a trial of Ad26.COV2.S vaccine versus placebo. This sequence was found in a person between 18 and 65 years old who received the Ad26.COV2.S COVID-19 vaccine or a placebo. This CDR3 reads CASSYVSAGNNEQYF. CDR3 bases: TGTGCCAGCAGTTACGTGAGTGCGGGGAACAACGAGCAGTACTTC.